These T cell receptor beta chains were read from a single sample in a study of blood T cell repertoires in COVID-19. The repertoire was sequenced with immunoSEQ multiplex PCR; TCRdb's copy has only in-frame clones and lacks some. This sample has about 210,000 clones, with 80% to 90% found just once. The sample consisted of peripheral blood. The receptor source for this set is a woman aged 45-60 years with acute or convalescent COVID-19. CDR3s include the opening cysteine and the closing phenylalanine or tryptophan. Rows give clone size only sometimes, using once, few, many, or a class for an expanded clone.

J | size | V | CDR3
TRBJ1-1 | once | TRBV9 | CASSVEPGKNTEAFF
TRBJ2-1 | - | TRBV29-1 | CSVTSGSYNEQFF
TRBJ2-2 | - | TRBV2 | CATQPGTSGAGELFF
TRBJ2-6 | - | TRBV27 | CASTGRDSGANVLTF
TRBJ1-5 | - | TRBV5-5 | CASSLTFDRGVSQPQHF
TRBJ2-1 | - | TRBV3-1/TRBV3-2 | CASSQGTSSYNEQFF
TRBJ1-2 | - | TRBV7-8 | CASSPGTGPYGYTF
TRBJ2-4 | - | TRBV7-6 | CASSLGGVQGNIQYF
TRBJ2-3 | - | TRBV5-4 | CASSLLGSASTDTQYF
TRBJ2-3 | - | TRBV12-3/TRBV12-4 | CASGRKRTDTQYF
TRBJ2-1 | - | TRBV7-9 | CASSSSGLAEYNEQFF
TRBJ2-3 | - | TRBV9 | CASSLTSSLAGVGTDTQYF
TRBJ2-1 | - | TRBV7-3 | CASSHLDTDRGSNEQFF
TRBJ2-1 | - | TRBV30 | CAFSSGARDEQFF
TRBJ1-1 | - | TRBV19 | CASSISGWGQLNTEAFF
TRBJ2-7 | - | TRBV29-1 | CSVEGQTYEQYF
TRBJ1-5 | - | TRBV14 | CARDGGGNQPQHF
TRBJ2-5 | - | TRBV15 | CATSRDKGFQETQYF
TRBJ1-2 | - | TRBV5-1 | CASSLAAGANYGYTF
TRBJ2-1 | - | TRBV18 | CASSPGRDYNEQFF
TRBJ2-3 | - | TRBV19 | CASLDRGRDTQYF
TRBJ1-4 | once | TRBV5-1 | CASSPNQPGGEKLFF
TRBJ2-5 | - | TRBV11-2 | CASSRPGGNLLPPETQYF
TRBJ2-5 | - | TRBV19 | CASSIDPGGQETQYF
TRBJ1-6 | - | TRBV6-2/TRBV6-3 | CASSSGTGGLDNSPLHF
TRBJ2-2 | - | TRBV7-3 | CASSLIGTGGELFF
TRBJ2-1 | - | TRBV11-1 | CASSHQGLDNEQFF
TRBJ2-1 | - | TRBV2 | CASGGGLGRGGDNEQFF
TRBJ2-6 | - | TRBV10-3 | CAISNQGPTGGSGANVLTF
TRBJ1-1 | few | TRBV5-1 | CASDSGGMNTEAFF
TRBJ2-7 | - | TRBV30 | CAWGGTGPYEQYF
TRBJ2-3 | - | TRBV7-2 | CASSYHPLLAEVGTDTQYF